This T cell receptor (beta chain) comes out of a study of beta chain features in type 1 diabetes. About the study: All samples yielded roughly 110 million examined sorted cells.

Sorting that relied on CD45RO/CCR7/CD25/CD127/CD95/CD27 yielded CD4+ naive, central memory, regulatory and stem cell-like memory cells. With 5 bases clipped from V and 4 bases from J, the junction kept 5 bases outside the gene matches. Germline CDR1 and CDR2: KGHSH and LQKENI. The length of the CDR3 is 13 residues. Sequencing targeted expressed TCRB transcripts, as all isolated RNA had been reverse transcribed. Mean read depth for naive, central memory and regulatory T cell samples was 3.5 million to 4.5 million reads. Sequencing was performed with immunoSEQ multiplex PCR; in TCRdb, only in-frame clones are kept and a portion is missing. Here the sample spans under 300,000 clones, 27% being singletons.

The sequencing input was central memory CD4+ T cells from blood. The receptor was derived from a man aged 25 to 40 in good health. The chain has TRBV18 and TRBJ2-7; 7 bases agree with TRBD1. The chain's CDR3 is CASSGQQGYEQYF. The CDR3 nucleotides are TGTGCCAGCTCAGGACAACAGGGGTACGAGCAGTACTTC. The whole variable domain, filled in from reference TRBV18 and TRBJ2-7, reads NAGVMQNPRHLVRRRGQEARLRCSPMKGHSHVYWYRQLPEEGLKFMVYLQKENIIDESGMPKERFSAEFPKEGPSILRIQQVVRGDSAAYFCASSGQQGYEQYFGPGTRLTVT.